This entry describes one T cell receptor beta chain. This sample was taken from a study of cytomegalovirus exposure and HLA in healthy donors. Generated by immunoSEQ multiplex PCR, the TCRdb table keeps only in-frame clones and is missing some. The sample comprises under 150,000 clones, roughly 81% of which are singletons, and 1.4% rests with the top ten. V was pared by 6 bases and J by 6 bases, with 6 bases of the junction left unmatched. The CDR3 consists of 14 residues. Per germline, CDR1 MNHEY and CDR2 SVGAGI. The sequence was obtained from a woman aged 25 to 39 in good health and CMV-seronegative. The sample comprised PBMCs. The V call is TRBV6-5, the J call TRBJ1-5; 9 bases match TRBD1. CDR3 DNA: TGTGCCAGCAGCCCCGGGACAGGGAGTCAGCCCCAGCATTTT. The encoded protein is CASSPGTGSQPQHF.